This TCR beta chain is from a study of cytotoxic CD8 clonotypes in ibrutinib-treated CLL. Study background: By median around 70 months, roughly twelve had progressed and about 14 stayed remitted; responses had been 2 complete and roughly 25 partial. Once treatment had gone on for a median of 12 months, range 6 to 36, response samples were drawn. Study results and limitations: Clonality was higher at ibrutinib response and returned toward baseline at progression.

About this clone itself: Its antigen is not identified.

The assay was immunoSEQ multiplex PCR, and TCRdb's table has in-frame clones only and misses some. Among about 160,000 clones listed, roughly four fifths were seen once. PBMCs that had been cryopreserved were the source of about 2 micrograms of genomic DNA for TCR beta libraries. V lost 2 bases and J 0 bases, leaving 8 bases between the germline ends. Germline CDR1 and CDR2: SEHNR and FQNEAQ (reference sequence). The length of the CDR3 is 15 residues. The chain carries TRBV7-9 and TRBJ1-3; no clear D. This TCR was sampled from a human donor with chronic lymphocytic leukemia. Sequencing was performed on PBMCs, taken after 12 months of ibrutinib treatment. The DNA for the CDR3 is TGTGCCAGCAGCTTATGGGCAACCTCTGGAAACACCATATATTTT. Translated: CASSLWATSGNTIYF.